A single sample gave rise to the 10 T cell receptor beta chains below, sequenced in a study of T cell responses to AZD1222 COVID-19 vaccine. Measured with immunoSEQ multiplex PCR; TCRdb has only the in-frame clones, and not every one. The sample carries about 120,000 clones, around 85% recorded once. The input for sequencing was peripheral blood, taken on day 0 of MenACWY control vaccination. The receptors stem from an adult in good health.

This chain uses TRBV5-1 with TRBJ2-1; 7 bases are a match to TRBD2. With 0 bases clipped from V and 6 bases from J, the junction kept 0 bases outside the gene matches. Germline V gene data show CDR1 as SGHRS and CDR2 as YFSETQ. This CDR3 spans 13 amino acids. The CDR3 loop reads CASSLASGNEQFF. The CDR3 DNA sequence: TGCGCCAGCAGCTTGGCTAGCGGCAATGAGCAGTTCTTC.

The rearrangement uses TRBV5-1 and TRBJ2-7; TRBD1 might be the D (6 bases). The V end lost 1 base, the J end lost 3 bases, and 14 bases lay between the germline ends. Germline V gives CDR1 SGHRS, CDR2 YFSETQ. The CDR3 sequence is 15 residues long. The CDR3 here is CASSLSQGTLYEQYF. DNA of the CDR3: TGCGCCAGCAGCTTGTCACAGGGTACACTCTACGAGCAGTACTTC.

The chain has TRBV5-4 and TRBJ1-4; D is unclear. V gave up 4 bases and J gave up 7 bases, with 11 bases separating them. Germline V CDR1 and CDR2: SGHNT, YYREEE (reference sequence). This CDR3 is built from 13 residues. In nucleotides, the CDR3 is TGTGCCAGCAGCGCGGAAATGGGTGAAAAACTGTTTTTT. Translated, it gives CASSAEMGEKLFF.

CDR3 amino acids: CASSTGADVIGYTF. The CDR3 region has the DNA TGTGCCAGCAGTACCGGGGCCGACGTGATCGGCTACACCTTC. This sequence joins TRBV28 and TRBJ1-2; a weak D match, TRBD1 (5 bases). Germline assignment: CDR1 MDHEN and CDR2 SYDVKM. CDR3 size: 14 residues. The germline V and J ends were trimmed by 5 bases and 8 bases, with 18 bases remaining between them.

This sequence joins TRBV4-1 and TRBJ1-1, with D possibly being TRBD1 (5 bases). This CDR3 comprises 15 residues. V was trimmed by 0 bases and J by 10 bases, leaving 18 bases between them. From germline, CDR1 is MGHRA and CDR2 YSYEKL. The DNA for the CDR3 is TGCGCCAGCAGCCAAGAATCTAGCAGGGCTGCTTCAGCTTTCTTT. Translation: CASSQESSRAASAFF.

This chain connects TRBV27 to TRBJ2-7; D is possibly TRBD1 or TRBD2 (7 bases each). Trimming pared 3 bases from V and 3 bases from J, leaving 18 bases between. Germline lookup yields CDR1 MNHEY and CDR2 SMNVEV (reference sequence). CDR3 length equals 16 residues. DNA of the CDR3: TGTGCCAGCAGTTTTGCTTCCCCAGGGGGGGACTACGAGCAGTACTTC. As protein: CASSFASPGGDYEQYF.

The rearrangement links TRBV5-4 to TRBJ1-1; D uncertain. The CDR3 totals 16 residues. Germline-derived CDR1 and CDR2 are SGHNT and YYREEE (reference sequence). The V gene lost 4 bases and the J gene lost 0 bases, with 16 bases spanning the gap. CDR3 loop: CASSPRALSMNTEAFF. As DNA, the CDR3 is TGTGCCAGCAGCCCTCGGGCCTTATCTATGAACACTGAAGCTTTCTTT.

The CDR3 loop is CASNERGSSYNEQFF. CDR3 bases: TGCGCCAGCAACGAACGGGGGAGTTCCTACAATGAGCAGTTCTTC. The chain links TRBV5-1 to TRBJ2-1; D is perhaps TRBD2 (6 bases). The V end was cut by 6 bases, the J end by 1 base, with 14 bases between. There are 15 residues in the CDR3. Germline lookup yields CDR1 SGHRS and CDR2 YFSETQ.

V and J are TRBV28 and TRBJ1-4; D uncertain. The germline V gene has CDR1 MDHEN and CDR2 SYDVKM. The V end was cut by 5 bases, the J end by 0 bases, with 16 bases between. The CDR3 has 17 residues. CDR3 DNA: TGTGCCAGCAGTCCGATCCCGACACTTGCAACTAATGAAAAACTGTTTTTT. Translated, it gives CASSPIPTLATNEKLFF.

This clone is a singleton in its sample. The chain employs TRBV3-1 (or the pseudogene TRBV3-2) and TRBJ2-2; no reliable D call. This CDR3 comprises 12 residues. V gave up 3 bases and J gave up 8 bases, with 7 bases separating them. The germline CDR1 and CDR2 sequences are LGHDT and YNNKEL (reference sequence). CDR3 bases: TGTGCCAGCAGCCACGGAACTGGGGAGCTGTTTTTT. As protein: CASSHGTGELFF.